The 5 T cell receptor beta chains in this list originate from one sample, sequenced in a study of T cell responses to AZD1222 COVID-19 vaccine. Repertoires were generated with immunoSEQ multiplex PCR, while TCRdb's copy carries only in-frame clones and drops some. The sample has 95,000 to 110,000 clones; 90% to 95% are singletons. The sequences come from peripheral blood, collected on day 0 of AZD1222 vaccination. The origin of the receptors is an adult in good health.

The gene calls are TRBV6-1 and TRBJ2-7; D gene ambiguous. Germline assignment: CDR1 MNHNS and CDR2 SASEGT. Trimming shortened V by 3 bases and J by 6 bases, and 9 bases separated the two germline ends. This CDR3 spans 12 amino acids. CDR3 sequence (DNA): TGTGCCAGCAGTGATAGTCGTCGCGAGCAGTACTTC. Its translation is CASSDSRREQYF.

The chain has TRBV29-1 and TRBJ2-1, with TRBD1 as a possible D gene (7 bases). Trimming removed 7 bases from V and 7 bases from J, with 14 bases in between. The CDR3 has 12 amino acids. Looked up from germline, CDR1 is SQVTM and CDR2 is ANQGSEA. Here the CDR3 reads CSAETGRNEQFF. Here the CDR3 DNA reads TGCAGCGCCGAGACAGGGAGGAATGAGCAGTTCTTC.

This clone was found a few times. The chain combines TRBV7-7 with TRBJ1-6, with D possibly TRBD1 on 6 matching bases. The CDR3 totals 15 residues. V lost 4 bases and J 12 bases, leaving 19 bases between the germline ends. Per germline, CDR1 SSHAT and CDR2 FNYEAQ (reference sequence). The DNA for the CDR3 is TGTGCCAGCAGCTGCACGGGACAAGTAAATGGACCCCTCCACTTT. Translated, it gives CASSCTGQVNGPLHF.

Concerning this clone: The germline gene is not matched at one end of the junction; a read error may be the cause. The gene calls are TRBV6-4 and TRBJ2-2; 8 nucleotides agree with TRBD1. Germline values: CDR1 MRHNA, CDR2 SNTAGT. This CDR3 has 16 amino acids. The CDR3 reads CASSHSGGAGTGELFF. CDR3 nucleotide sequence: TGTGCCAGCAGTCACTCAGGGGGCGCCGGCACCGGGGAGCTGTTTTTT.

The CDR3 region has the DNA TGTGCCAGCGAACAGGGCCCCTCCGCCACCACTGAAGCTTTCTTT. It yields the protein CASEQGPSATTEAFF. V and J are TRBV2 and TRBJ1-1, with TRBD1 as a possible D gene (6 bases). This CDR3 contains 15 residues. From germline, CDR1 is SNHLY and CDR2 FYNNEI. V was cut by 8 bases and J by 4 bases, with 20 bases left in between.